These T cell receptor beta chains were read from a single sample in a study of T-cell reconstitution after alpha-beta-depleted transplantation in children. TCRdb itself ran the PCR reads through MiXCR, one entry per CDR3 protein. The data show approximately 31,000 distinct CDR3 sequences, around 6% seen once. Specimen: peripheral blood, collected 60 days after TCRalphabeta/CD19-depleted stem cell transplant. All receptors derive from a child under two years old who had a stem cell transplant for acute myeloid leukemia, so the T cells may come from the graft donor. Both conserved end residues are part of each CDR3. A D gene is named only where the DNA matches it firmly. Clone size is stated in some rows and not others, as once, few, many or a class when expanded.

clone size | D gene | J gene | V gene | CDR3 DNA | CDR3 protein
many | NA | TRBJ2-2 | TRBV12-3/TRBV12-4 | TGTGCCAGCAGTTTAGAGGAAGCTGGCTACACCGGGGAGCTGTTTTTT | CASSLEEAGYTGELFF
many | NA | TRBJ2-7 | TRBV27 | TGTGCCAGCAGTTTATCCCCTACCTACGAGCAGTACTTC | CASSLSPTYEQYF
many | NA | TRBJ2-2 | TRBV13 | TGTGCCAGCAGCTCAGGACTGGACACCGGGGAGCTGTTTTTT | CASSSGLDTGELFF
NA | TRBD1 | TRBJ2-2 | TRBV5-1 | TGCGCCTGCAGCAAGACAGGGGGCACCGGGGAGCTGTTTTTT | CACSKTGGTGELFF
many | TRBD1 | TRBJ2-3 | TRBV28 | TGTGCCAGCAGTTTATCTATATCGACGGGACAGACTAGCACAGATACGCAGTATTTT | CASSLSISTGQTSTDTQYF
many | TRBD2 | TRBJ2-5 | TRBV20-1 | TGCAGTGCTAGATTATCCGGGACTAGCGAAGAGACCCAGTACTTC | CSARLSGTSEETQYF
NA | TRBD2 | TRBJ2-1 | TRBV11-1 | TGTGCCAGCAGCCCTCCCCGGCTAGCGGGAGACCCAGACTACAATGAGCAGTTCTTC | CASSPPRLAGDPDYNEQFF
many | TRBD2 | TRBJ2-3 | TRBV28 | TGTGCCAGCAGTCTCGGTCAGCGGCGGGGGGGCCTAGAAGATACGCAGTATTTT | CASSLGQRRGGLEDTQYF
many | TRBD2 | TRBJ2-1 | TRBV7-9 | TGTGCCAGCAGCCCCTTAGCGGGAGGGCGGAATGAGCAGTTCTTC | CASSPLAGGRNEQFF
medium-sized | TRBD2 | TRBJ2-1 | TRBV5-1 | TGCGCCAGCAGCTTGGCGGCGGGAGTTCAGTTCTTC | CASSLAAGVQFF
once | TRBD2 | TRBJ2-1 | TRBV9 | TGTGCCAGCAGCGTAGTGCTAGCGGGGCACAATGAGCAGTTCTTC | CASSVVLAGHNEQFF
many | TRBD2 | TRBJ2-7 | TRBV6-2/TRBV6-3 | TGTGCCAGCAGTCTCGGGGGGGCGTCCGAGCAGTACTTC | CASSLGGASEQYF
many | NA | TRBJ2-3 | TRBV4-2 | TGTGCCAGCAGCCAAGATAAGGTGACTAGCACAGATACGCAGTATTTT | CASSQDKVTSTDTQYF
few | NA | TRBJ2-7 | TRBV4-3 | TGCGCCAGCAGCCAAGAAGTCAGTTTCTCCTACGAGCAGTACTTC | CASSQEVSFSYEQYF
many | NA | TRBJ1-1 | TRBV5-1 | TGCGCCAGCAGCCCGACCTTTGGGCTAATGAACACTGAAGCTTTCTTT | CASSPTFGLMNTEAFF
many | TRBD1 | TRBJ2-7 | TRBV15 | TGTGCCACCAGCAGAGGGGGACAGACCTACGAGCAGTACTTC | CATSRGGQTYEQYF
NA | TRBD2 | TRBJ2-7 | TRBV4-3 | TGCGCCAGCAGCAAAGAGCTGTCGGGAGGGCGGTACGAGCAGTACTTC | CASSKELSGGRYEQYF
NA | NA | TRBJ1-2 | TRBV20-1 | TGCAGTGCTAGAGATCGGTCGGGGGAGCGGGGCTACACCTTC | CSARDRSGERGYTF
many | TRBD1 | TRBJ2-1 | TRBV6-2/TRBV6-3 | TGTGCCAGCAGACACGGAAGGGGGCGTAAAGGGGACAATGAGCAGTTCTTC | CASRHGRGRKGDNEQFF
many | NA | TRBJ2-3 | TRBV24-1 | TGTGCCACCAGTGATCGACAGTTTTTGGATACGCAGTATTTT | CATSDRQFLDTQYF
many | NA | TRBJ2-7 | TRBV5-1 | TGCGCCAGCAGCTTGGTTGTGGGAATATACGAGCAGTACTTC | CASSLVVGIYEQYF
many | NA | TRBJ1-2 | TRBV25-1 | TGTGCCACCTCGACCGGCTATGGCTACACCTTC | CATSTGYGYTF
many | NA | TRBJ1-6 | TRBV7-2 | TGTGCCAGCACGGCGGGACTCCGAAATTCACCCCTCCACTTT | CASTAGLRNSPLHF
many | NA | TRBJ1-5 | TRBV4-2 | TGTGCCAGCAGCCTATTCCAGGATGACCGGGGACAGCCCCAGCATTTT | CASSLFQDDRGQPQHF
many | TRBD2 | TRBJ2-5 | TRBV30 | TGTGCCTGGAGTGTTGGCGGGAGGCCCCCCCAGTACTTC | CAWSVGGRPPQYF
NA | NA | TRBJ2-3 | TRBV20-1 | TGCAGTGCTAGAGGACTCCAAGGGGATACGCAGTATTTT | CSARGLQGDTQYF
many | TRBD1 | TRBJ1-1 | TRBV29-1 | TGCAGCGCCTTTGAGGGGACAGGGGCTGAAGCTTTCTTT | CSAFEGTGAEAFF
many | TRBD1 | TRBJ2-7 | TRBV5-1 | TGCGCCAGCAGCTTGGGACAGGGGGCAGCCTACGAGCAGTACTTC | CASSLGQGAAYEQYF
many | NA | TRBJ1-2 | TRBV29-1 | TGCAGCGTTGAAGATCCCACCTATGGCTACACCTTC | CSVEDPTYGYTF
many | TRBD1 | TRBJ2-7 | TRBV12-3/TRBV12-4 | TGTGCCAGCAGTTTCGAGACAGGGGGCGCGGGGTCCTACGAGCAGTACTTC | CASSFETGGAGSYEQYF
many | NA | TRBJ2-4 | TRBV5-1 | TGCGCCAGCAGCTCAGAGGCCGAAATAGCCAAAAACATTCAGTACTTC | CASSSEAEIAKNIQYF
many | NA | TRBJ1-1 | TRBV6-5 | TGTGCCATACCAACGGGGAAGGCTGAAGCTTTCTTT | CAIPTGKAEAFF
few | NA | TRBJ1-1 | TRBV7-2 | TGTGCCAGCAGCTTACTGGACAGCAGGGTGGGGAACACTGAAGCTTTCTTT | CASSLLDSRVGNTEAFF
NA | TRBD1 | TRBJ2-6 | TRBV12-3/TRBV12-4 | TGTGCCAGCAGTTTAGACAGGGGGCTAAACTCTGGGGCCAACGTCCTGACTTTC | CASSLDRGLNSGANVLTF
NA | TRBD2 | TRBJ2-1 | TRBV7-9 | TGTGCCAGCAGCCCACGACTAGCGGGAGAGGGAGCCAATGAGCAGTTCTTC | CASSPRLAGEGANEQFF
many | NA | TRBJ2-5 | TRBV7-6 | TGTGCCAGCAGCTCAGGGGTCTACGGGAGAGGACAAGAGACCCAGTACTTC | CASSSGVYGRGQETQYF
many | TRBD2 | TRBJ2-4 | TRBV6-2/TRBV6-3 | TGTGCCAGCAGTTCGGGACTAGCGAAAGACATTCAGTACTTC | CASSSGLAKDIQYF
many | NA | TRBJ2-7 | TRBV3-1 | TGTGCCAGCAGCCAAGGTCTCCCTAAGAGGCGGAGCTCCTACGAGCAGTACTTC | CASSQGLPKRRSSYEQYF
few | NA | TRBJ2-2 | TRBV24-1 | TGTGCCACCAGTGGGATAGGGAGAGGAGGCGGGGAGCTGTTTTTT | CATSGIGRGGGELFF
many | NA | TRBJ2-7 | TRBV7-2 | TGTGCCAGCAGCCAGGGGGGAGGGCCAGACGAGCAGTACTTC | CASSQGGGPDEQYF
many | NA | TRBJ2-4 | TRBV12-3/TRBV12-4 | TGTGCCAGCAGTCTTCGTACAAACATTCAGTACTTC | CASSLRTNIQYF
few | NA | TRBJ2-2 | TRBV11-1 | TGTGCCAGCGAAGGGTGGACCGGGGAGCTGTTTTTT | CASEGWTGELFF
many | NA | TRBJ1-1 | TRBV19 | TGTGCCAGTAGTTTCAGCGGGGTGAACACTGAAGCTTTCTTT | CASSFSGVNTEAFF
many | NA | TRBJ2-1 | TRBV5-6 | TGTGCCAGCAGCTTGCCTCATAGCCGCGGAGATGAGCAGTTCTTC | CASSLPHSRGDEQFF
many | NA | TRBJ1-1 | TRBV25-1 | TGTGCCAGCAGTGAATCGGGCGGGAACACTGAAGCTTTCTTT | CASSESGGNTEAFF
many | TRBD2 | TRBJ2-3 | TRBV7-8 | TGTGCCAGCAGCCTAGGGGTAGCGGGAGTAGCAACAGATACGCAGTATTTT | CASSLGVAGVATDTQYF
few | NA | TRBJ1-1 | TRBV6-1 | TGTGCCAGCTCGAAAAGGGCTACAGGAGTCACTGAAGCTTTCTTT | CASSKRATGVTEAFF
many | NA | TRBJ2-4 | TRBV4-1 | TGCGCCAGCAGCCAAATGGACAGTCCGGGCCGGGACATTCAGTACTTC | CASSQMDSPGRDIQYF
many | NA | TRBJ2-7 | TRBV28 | TGTGCCAGCAGTTTACCAATTCTGGTGGACAGCTCCTACGAGCAGTACTTC | CASSLPILVDSSYEQYF
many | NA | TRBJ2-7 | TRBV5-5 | TGTGCCAGCAGCTCAACGAATCCTCTCCACGAGCAGTACTTC | CASSSTNPLHEQYF
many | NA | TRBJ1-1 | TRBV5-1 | TGCGCCAGCAGCTTGGAGCACTGGAACACTGAAGCTTTCTTT | CASSLEHWNTEAFF
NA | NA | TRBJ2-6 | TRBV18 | TGTGCCAGCTCACCGGGTATGGCTGGGGCCAACGTCCTGACTTTC | CASSPGMAGANVLTF
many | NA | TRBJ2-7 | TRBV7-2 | TGTGCCAGCAGCCCCTGGAGTGTGAGCTCCTACGAGCAGTACTTC | CASSPWSVSSYEQYF
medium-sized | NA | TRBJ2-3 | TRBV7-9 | TGTGCCAGCAGCCATCACACAGATACGCAGTATTTT | CASSHHTDTQYF
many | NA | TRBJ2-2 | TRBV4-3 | TGCGCCAGCAGCCCCCTTGCTGGGCAGGGATTGGGTAACGGGGAGCTGTTTTTT | CASSPLAGQGLGNGELFF
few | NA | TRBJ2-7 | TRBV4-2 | TGTGCCAGCCGGGCGGGGAACCACGAGCAGTACTTC | CASRAGNHEQYF
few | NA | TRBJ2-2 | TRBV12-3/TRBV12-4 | TGTGCCAGCACACAGGGCAGGGGACATCTAACCGGGGAGCTGTTTTTT | CASTQGRGHLTGELFF
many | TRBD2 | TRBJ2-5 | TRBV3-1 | TGTGCCAGCAGCCAAGAGGGACTAGCCCAAGAGACCCAGTACTTC | CASSQEGLAQETQYF
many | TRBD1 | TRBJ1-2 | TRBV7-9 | TGTGCCAGCAGCTTAGGAGCCGGGACAGGGAATGGTGGCTACACCTTC | CASSLGAGTGNGGYTF